The present T cell receptor beta chain was sequenced within a study of T-cell memory formation after mild COVID-19. Overall study findings and caveats: Contracting clones, day 15 to 85, had balanced CD4/CD8, and later expanders favored CD4+. There was no confirmation that second-wave clones peaking on day 37 were SARS-CoV-2 specific.

With respect to this clonotype: The antigen remains unidentified.

Germline lookup yields CDR1 LNHDA and CDR2 SQIVND (reference sequence). Germline trimming cut 0 bases from V and 1 base from J; bases unmatched to any gene: 5. CDR3 size: 18 residues. Libraries for TCRalpha and TCRbeta carried sample barcodes and unique molecular identifiers via 5'RACE. TCRdb passed the 5' RACE reads through MiXCR, listing each CDR3 protein once. Of tens of thousands of distinct CDR3 sequences in the sample, over 15% were seen once. This TCR came from an adult woman who had mild COVID-19 (a few samples of this study predate the infection). Cell type and time point are not known. The specimen sequenced was PBMCs or a T cell subset sorted from them (not recorded which). This rearrangement joins TRBV19 to TRBJ2-1; 11 positions agree with TRBD2. The CDR3 sequence is CASSIEVAGGGSYNEQFF. The CDR3 coding sequence is TGTGCCAGTAGTATAGAAGTAGCGGGAGGGGGATCCTACAATGAGCAGTTCTTC.